A single sample gave rise to the 32 T cell receptor beta chains below, sequenced in a study of regulatory T cells in long-lasting Graves disease. With iRepertoire HTBI primers and Arm-PCR of CDR3 regions, TCR beta libraries were built. TCRdb redid the calling of the multiplex PCR reads with MiXCR, one entry per CDR3 protein. The profile shows just over 600,000 distinct CDR3 sequences, under 20% of them singletons. Time point defined: newly diagnosed GD, antithyroid drugs for less than 3 months. The TCR library was made from RNA extracted from PBMCs. The same data also went into a second study, on T cells in Graves' hyperthyroidism and ophthalmopathy.

Sample: peripheral blood mononuclear cells (PBMCs), taken at new diagnosis, from a patient treated with antithyroid drugs. All receptors come from a woman aged 25 to 39 with Graves disease.

This clonotype occurred a few times. The chain is built from TRBV30 and TRBJ2-1, with 11 bases aligning to TRBD2. The germline V gene has CDR1 GTSNPN and CDR2 SVGIG (reference sequence). The CDR3 is made up of 12 amino acids. V lost 2 bases to trimming and J lost 15 bases; unmatched junction nucleotides: 6. CDR3: CAWSRLAGPTFF. Written as DNA, the CDR3 is TGTGCCTGGAGTAGACTAGCGGGGCCCACGTTCTTC.

This clonotype was recorded many times. The V gene is TRBV28, the J gene TRBJ2-7; 8 nucleotides align to TRBD2. Trimming took 4 bases from V and 7 from J; bases not matched to a gene: 18. The CDR3 covers 17 residues. Germline V lookup: CDR1 MDHEN, CDR2 SYDVKM. The CDR3 nucleotides are TGTGCCAGCAGTTCCCTCGCGGGGGGTGGGGTGCCCTGGGAGCAGTACTTC. This sequence encodes CASSSLAGGGVPWEQYF.

In this sample, this clonotype turned up a few times. The chain recombines TRBV5-1 with TRBJ2-1; weak D call: TRBD1 (7 bases). V lost 3 bases and J 5 bases, leaving 12 bases between the germline ends. The CDR3 runs to 14 residues. From germline, CDR1 is SGHRS and CDR2 YFSETQ. CDR3 nucleotides: TGCGCCAGCAGCTGGGGGGACAGAAACAATGAGCAGTTCTTC. It specifies CASSWGDRNNEQFF.

This clonotype has a count of ten or more. One end of the junction does not line up with germline, which may come from a read error. This rearrangement joins TRBV5-1 to TRBJ2-7, with 7 bases lining up with TRBD1. The CDR3 has 14 amino acids. Germline CDR1 and CDR2: SGHRS and YFSETQ. CDR3 sequence reads: CASSLTGDSYEQYF. The CDR3 nucleotides are TGTGCCAGTAGTCTCACAGGGGACTCCTACGAGCAGTACTTC.

There are many counts of this clonotype. The chain couples TRBV3-1 to TRBJ1-1; D is unresolved. Germline CDR1 and CDR2: LGHDT and YNNKEL (reference sequence). This CDR3 comprises 13 residues. V was pared by 7 bases and J by 1 base, with 10 bases between. CDR3 in DNA: TGTGCCAGCACCCCCAGAGAGAACACTGAAGCTTTCTTT. Translation gives CASTPRENTEAFF.

This clonotype was recorded a few times. V gene TRBV29-1 combines with J gene TRBJ2-7; D may be TRBD1 (6 bases). Germline lookup yields CDR1 SQVTM and CDR2 ANQGSEA. Trimming stripped 4 bases from V and 0 bases from J, with 7 bases between. CDR3 size: 12 residues. CDR3 nucleotide sequence: TGCAGCGTTGGGACAGACTCCTACGAGCAGTACTTC. Amino acid sequence: CSVGTDSYEQYF.

This clonotype came up a few times. The V call is TRBV20-1, the J call TRBJ1-2; D gene unclear. The germline gives CDR1 DFQATT, CDR2 SNEGSKA (reference sequence). Trimming removed 6 bases at V and 3 bases at J, with 14 bases between. The CDR3 covers 13 residues. The CDR3 sequence is CSARRTNDYGYTF. Written as DNA, the CDR3 is TGCAGTGCCCGCAGGACCAACGACTATGGCTACACCTTC.

This clonotype appeared a few times. CDR3 sequence reads: CASSSGGVSNQPQHF. In DNA form, the CDR3 reads TGTGCCAGCAGTTCGGGGGGGGTGAGCAATCAGCCCCAGCATTTT. This chain uses TRBV6-2 or TRBV6-3 with TRBJ1-5, with D possibly TRBD1 on 5 matching bases. Trimming left V 4 bases short and J 1 base short, with 11 bases between. The CDR3 is made up of 15 amino acids. CDR1 is MNHEY, CDR2 SVGEGT, per germline.

The CDR3 here is CASSLGQGDEPQHF. Here the CDR3 DNA reads TGCGCCAGCAGCTTAGGACAGGGTGACGAGCCCCAGCATTTT. V gene TRBV5-1 combines with J gene TRBJ1-5; TRBD1 aligns across 8 bases. CDR1 and CDR2 (germline): SGHRS, YFSETQ. V shed 2 bases and J 8 bases; nucleotides not matched to a gene: 6. The CDR3 has 14 amino acids.

This clonotype came up a few times. The chain recombines TRBV6-2 or TRBV6-3 with TRBJ2-7; the D gene could be TRBD1 or TRBD2 (5 bases each). V was pared by 5 bases and J by 4 bases, with 15 bases between. Germline V CDR1 and CDR2: MNHEY, SVGEGT. There are 14 residues in the CDR3. DNA of the CDR3: TGTGCCAGCAGTATGGGACCAAGTCCTTACGAGCAGTACTTC. Translating it yields CASSMGPSPYEQYF.

This clonotype was observed many times. V is TRBV2 and J is TRBJ2-1; 8 nucleotides align to TRBD1. There are 15 residues in the CDR3. Germline CDR1 reads SNHLY; CDR2 reads FYNNEI. With 5 bases clipped from V and 4 bases from J, the junction kept 7 bases outside the gene matches. Here the CDR3 reads CASSPGQGMYNEQFF. Here the CDR3 DNA reads TGTGCCAGCAGTCCCGGACAGGGAATGTACAATGAGCAGTTCTTC. The variable domain in full, completed from reference TRBV2 and TRBJ2-1, reads EPEVTQTPSHQVTQMGQEVILRCVPISNHLYFYWYRQILGQKVEFLVSFYNNEISEKSEIFDDQFSVERPDGSNFTLKIRSTKLEDSAMYFCASSPGQGMYNEQFFGPGTRLTVL.

This clonotype was found many times. V is TRBV19 and J is TRBJ1-1, with D perhaps TRBD1 (6 bases). The germline V and J ends were trimmed by 8 bases and 1 base, with 14 bases remaining between them. Germline V gene data show CDR1 as LNHDA and CDR2 as SQIVND (reference sequence). The CDR3 has 14 amino acids. CDR3 DNA sequence: TGTGCCAGTGCCATCCAGGGGCGGAACACTGAAGCTTTCTTT. It translates to CASAIQGRNTEAFF.

This clonotype came up many times. The genes are TRBV28 and TRBJ1-1; D gene ambiguous. V lost 6 bases and J 1 base, leaving 12 bases between the germline ends. Germline lookup yields CDR1 MDHEN and CDR2 SYDVKM. The CDR3 extends over 14 amino acids. Here the CDR3 DNA reads TGTGCCAGCAGCCTTTGGGTGGGGAACACTGAAGCTTTCTTT. It encodes CASSLWVGNTEAFF.

This clonotype has a count of ten or more. The chain has TRBV2 and TRBJ2-3, with 8 bases fitting TRBD1. The CDR3 has 14 residues. Germline V CDR1 and CDR2: SNHLY, FYNNEI. The V gene end was trimmed by 5 bases and the J gene end by 5 bases; junction bases not matched to a gene: 6. The chain's CDR3 is CASSQGRGRDTQYF. Here the CDR3 DNA reads TGTGCCAGCAGTCAGGGCAGGGGGCGAGATACGCAGTATTTT. The full variable domain, in which reference TRBV2 and TRBJ2-3 provide the parts outside the CDR3, is EPEVTQTPSHQVTQMGQEVILRCVPISNHLYFYWYRQILGQKVEFLVSFYNNEISEKSEIFDDQFSVERPDGSNFTLKIRSTKLEDSAMYFCASSQGRGRDTQYFGPGTRLTVL.

This chain joins TRBV7-9 and TRBJ1-2; D unclear. This CDR3 spans 13 amino acids. Germline V lookup: CDR1 SEHNR, CDR2 FQNEAQ (reference sequence). Trimming removed 5 bases at V and 6 bases at J, with 13 bases between. CDR3 sequence (DNA): TGTGCCAGCAGCGAAGTAAACAAGGATGGCTACACCTTC. Translated: CASSEVNKDGYTF.

In its sample, this clonotype was seen many times. V usage is TRBV2 and J usage is TRBJ2-7, with 7 positions matching TRBD1. The CDR3 has 13 amino acids. Germline values: CDR1 SNHLY, CDR2 FYNNEI. V shed 6 bases, J shed 3 bases, and the junction held 5 bases outside the gene matches. CDR3 nucleotide sequence: TGTGCCAGCAGATGGACAGGAATCTACGAGCAGTACTTC. Translated: CASRWTGIYEQYF.

The genes are TRBV25-1 and TRBJ1-2, with TRBD1 as a possible D gene (6 bases). In germline, CDR1 is MGHDK, CDR2 SYGVNS. V was clipped by 4 bases and J by 6 bases, with 12 bases between them. The CDR3 has 13 amino acids. The CDR3 DNA sequence: TGTGCCAGCAGTGTCCCAGGGGTGCATGGCTACACCTTC. Protein: CASSVPGVHGYTF.

This clonotype was seen repeatedly, ten times or more. This rearrangement joins TRBV5-1 to TRBJ1-1, with TRBD1 matching 8 bases. Trimming cost V 5 bases and J 5 bases; bases outside gene matches: 14. This CDR3 has 16 amino acids. CDR1 and CDR2 from the germline V gene are SGHRS and YFSETQ. CDR3: CASRDKSGGAWTEAFF. In DNA form, the CDR3 reads TGCGCCAGCAGGGACAAATCAGGGGGCGCGTGGACTGAAGCTTTCTTT.

With respect to this clonotype: Since the CDR3 does not end with the conserved phenylalanine or tryptophan, this likely comes from a read error. The DNA is omitted, as the CDR3 cannot be located on it reliably, and the CDR3 follows TCRdb's listing. The rearrangement joins TRBV28 to TRBJ2-7; the table assigns TRBD2, which was not confirmed against the DNA. The CDR3 region is 11 residues in length, termini included. Germline assignment: CDR1 MDHEN and CDR2 SYDVKM. The CDR3 sequence is CASSLSTGLAG.

Details on this clonotype: One junction end does not reproduce the germline sequence, and a read error may be involved. The chain employs TRBV6-2 or TRBV6-3 and TRBJ2-2, with D perhaps being TRBD1 or TRBD2 (5 bases each). This CDR3 comprises 17 residues. In germline, CDR1 is MNHEY, CDR2 SVGEGT. The CDR3 loop reads CASSYLRSRAVTGKLFF. The CDR3 DNA sequence: TGTGCCAGCAGTTACCTCCGGAGCAGGGCCGTCACCGGGAAGCTGTTTTTT.

This clonotype was counted at least ten times. The gene calls are TRBV24-1 and TRBJ2-1; D might be TRBD2 (6 bases). Per germline, CDR1 KGHDR and CDR2 SFDVKD. The CDR3 has 15 residues. Between the trimmed V and J ends, which lost 7 bases and 7 bases, there was a span of 19 bases. The CDR3 nucleotides are TGTGCCACCAGCGAGACTAGTAGTCCCGAAAATGAGCAGTTCTTC. Encoded protein: CATSETSSPENEQFF.

V and J are TRBV5-1 and TRBJ2-1, with 7 nucleotides matching TRBD2. The germline V gene encodes CDR1 SGHRS and CDR2 YFSETQ. With 5 bases clipped from V and 3 bases from J, the junction kept 2 bases outside the gene matches. This CDR3 is built from 13 residues. CDR3 amino acids: CASRLADYNEQFF. The CDR3 DNA sequence: TGCGCCAGCAGGCTAGCGGACTACAATGAGCAGTTCTTC.

The sample holds many counts of this clonotype. The J gene is TRBJ2-1, the V gene TRBV19, with D perhaps matching TRBD2 (5 bases). The CDR3 loop spans 13 amino acids. CDR1 is LNHDA and CDR2 is SQIVND in the germline V gene (reference sequence). Trimming pared 4 bases from V and 7 bases from J, leaving 11 bases between. The CDR3 DNA reads as TGTGCCAGTAGTACAGCTAGCCTGAATGAGCAGTTCTTC. Translation gives CASSTASLNEQFF.

In this sample, this clonotype turned up many times. The chain uses TRBV28 and TRBJ1-1; D not resolved. Germline values: CDR1 MDHEN, CDR2 SYDVKM. Trimming cost V 5 bases and J 2 bases, with 15 bases left between them. This CDR3 comprises 15 residues. As DNA, the CDR3 is TGTGCCAGCAGTCTGGGGTCACGGCGAAACACTGAAGCTTTCTTT. Translating gives CASSLGSRRNTEAFF.

This clonotype was picked up many times. V is TRBV27 and J is TRBJ1-1; D might be TRBD1 (5 bases). V gave up 6 bases and J gave up 6 bases, with 17 bases separating them. Germline CDR1 is MNHEY and CDR2 is SMNVEV (reference sequence). This CDR3 comprises 14 residues. CDR3 bases: TGTGCCAGCAGCCCAAGAGTTGGGGACGCTGAAGCTTTCTTT. This translates into CASSPRVGDAEAFF.

This clonotype was seen at least ten times. This chain connects TRBV12-3 or TRBV12-4 to TRBJ2-3; no reliable D call. The CDR3 has 17 amino acids. V lost 1 base to trimming and J lost 2 bases, with 16 bases between them. CDR3 DNA sequence: TGTGCCAGCAGTTTAGTCTATCCCATAAGGAACACAGATACGCAGTATTTT. This sequence encodes CASSLVYPIRNTDTQYF.

This clonotype appeared many times. V is TRBV28 and J is TRBJ2-5, with 7 bases identical to TRBD1. From germline, CDR1 is MDHEN and CDR2 SYDVKM. The CDR3 loop spans 16 amino acids. J lost 3 bases, V lost 6 bases, and 13 bases had no gene match. The CDR3: CASRKDPGQRKETQYF. As DNA, the CDR3 is TGTGCCAGCAGAAAAGATCCGGGACAGAGAAAAGAGACCCAGTACTTC.

This clonotype was found many times. The chain links TRBV11-2 to TRBJ1-2, with D possibly TRBD1 on 6 matching bases. CDR1 SGHAT and CDR2 FQNNGV come from the germline V gene. V lost 7 bases and J 4 bases, leaving 19 bases between the germline ends. The CDR3 contains 15 residues. This CDR3 reads CASTQVGGAGYGYTF. The CDR3, as DNA: TGTGCCAGCACCCAAGTTGGGGGGGCGGGCTATGGCTACACCTTC.

The V gene is TRBV7-2, the J gene TRBJ1-4; possible D gene TRBD1, 6 bases. There are 14 residues in the CDR3. The V end was cut by 2 bases, the J end by 8 bases, with 12 bases between. Germline V lookup: CDR1 SGHTA, CDR2 FQGNSA. The CDR3 here is CASSLYGGREKLFF. Written as DNA, the CDR3 is TGTGCCAGCAGCTTATATGGGGGGCGCGAAAAACTGTTTTTT.

The chain has TRBV5-6 and TRBJ2-1; D is perhaps TRBD1 (5 bases). The germline V and J ends were trimmed by 0 bases and 10 bases, with 8 bases remaining between them. The CDR3 runs 12 residues. Germline loops: CDR1 SGHDT, CDR2 YYEEEE. This CDR3 reads CASSLVREEQFF. The CDR3 nucleotides read TGTGCCAGCAGCTTGGTCAGGGAAGAGCAGTTCTTC.

The sample holds many counts of this clonotype. The chain employs TRBV30 and TRBJ2-1; weak D call: TRBD2 (6 bases). There are 11 residues in the CDR3. Germline assignment: CDR1 GTSNPN and CDR2 SVGIG (reference sequence). Trimming pared 2 bases from V and 10 bases from J, leaving 9 bases between. In nucleotides, the CDR3 is TGTGCCTGGAGTACTAGCTCCGAGCAGTTCTTC. Amino acids: CAWSTSSEQFF.

This chain links TRBV20-1 with TRBJ2-2, with D unclear. V was shortened by 5 bases and J by 5 bases, with 18 bases between the two germline ends. The CDR3 is made up of 15 amino acids. The V gene's germline CDR1 is DFQATT and CDR2 SNEGSKA (reference sequence). CDR3 DNA sequence: TGCAGTGCTGGGGTGGGTTCCCGAGTTACCGGGGAGCTGTTTTTT. Its translation is CSAGVGSRVTGELFF.